This entry concerns a single TCR beta chain. Its binding antigen is unknown. It has no much larger one-base neighbor in the sample; base qualities were not kept. This entry belongs to a study of blood T cell repertoires in COVID-19 (TCRdb year 2020). The study in broad terms: Samples covering the acute and convalescent phases of COVID-19 were provided by collaborators in the United States, Italy and Spain. HLA class I and class II types, where available, came from metadata supplied by the sample provider rather than from assay-based typing. Nearly every sample came with metadata listing a de-identified subject ID, COVID-19 status, age in years and sex. Samples came from the ongoing ImmuneRACE study (first 160 participants) plus 1,254 subjects from 6 global collaborators. The dataset comprised deeply sampled blood TCRbeta repertoires from subjects exposed to, actively infected with, or recovered from COVID-19. The prospective study material was composed of cDNA or gDNA derived from T cells, B-cell-depleted T cells, or PBMCs. The repertoires were released in a freely available public database meant as a resource for research on the immune response to SARS-CoV-2. Summary of the overall study and its limitations: How much clinical and demographic metadata was included differed by source and by participant, and the metadata was provided uncurated.

Each collaborating institution followed its own protocols to collect whole blood in K2EDTA tubes. Collaborator samples were shipped for TCRbeta analysis as frozen whole blood, isolated PBMCs, or DNA extracted from either sample type. As encoded in the germline V gene, CDR1 is WSHSY while CDR2 is SAAADI. Including the terminal cysteine and phenylalanine, the CDR3 comprises 13 residues. Only the CDR3 region is kept as DNA, spanning 39 bases read in frame from base 1. A distance of 15 bases separates the germline ends of V and J, which lose 8 bases and 4 bases respectively. The immunoSEQ Assay, a bias-controlled multiplex PCR, was used to amplify TCRbeta CDR3 regions from genomic DNA. For the original study's pipeline: The number of nucleated cells in each sample was estimated by amplification of reference gene primers within the assay. To quantify the absolute abundance of each unique TCRbeta CDR3 rearrangement, sequence reads were collapsed and filtered. For each sample, productive Simpson clonality was calculated as the square root of Simpson's diversity index across productive rearrangements. What TCRdb holds here is the immuneACCESS table cut down to in-frame rearrangements. Part of the clones is not present; checked against another copy, under half of the missing clones reflect an unresolved V gene, and the others are unexplained. Clone size and V and J calls were adopted from that table, with D and trimming inferred from the DNA. The sample includes some 180,000 clones, with roughly 90% observed a single time. Jointly, the top ten make up approximately 0.5% of the sample.

The sequence came from a man aged 50 or older with acute or convalescent COVID-19. In this chain, TRBV10-2 is recombined with TRBJ2-7; the best D guess is TRBD2, with 6 bases matching. Sequences were obtained from peripheral blood. For the CDR3, the sequence is CASWGGRGYEQYF. The nucleotides read TGCGCCAGCTGGGGAGGCCGAGGATACGAGCAGTACTTC.